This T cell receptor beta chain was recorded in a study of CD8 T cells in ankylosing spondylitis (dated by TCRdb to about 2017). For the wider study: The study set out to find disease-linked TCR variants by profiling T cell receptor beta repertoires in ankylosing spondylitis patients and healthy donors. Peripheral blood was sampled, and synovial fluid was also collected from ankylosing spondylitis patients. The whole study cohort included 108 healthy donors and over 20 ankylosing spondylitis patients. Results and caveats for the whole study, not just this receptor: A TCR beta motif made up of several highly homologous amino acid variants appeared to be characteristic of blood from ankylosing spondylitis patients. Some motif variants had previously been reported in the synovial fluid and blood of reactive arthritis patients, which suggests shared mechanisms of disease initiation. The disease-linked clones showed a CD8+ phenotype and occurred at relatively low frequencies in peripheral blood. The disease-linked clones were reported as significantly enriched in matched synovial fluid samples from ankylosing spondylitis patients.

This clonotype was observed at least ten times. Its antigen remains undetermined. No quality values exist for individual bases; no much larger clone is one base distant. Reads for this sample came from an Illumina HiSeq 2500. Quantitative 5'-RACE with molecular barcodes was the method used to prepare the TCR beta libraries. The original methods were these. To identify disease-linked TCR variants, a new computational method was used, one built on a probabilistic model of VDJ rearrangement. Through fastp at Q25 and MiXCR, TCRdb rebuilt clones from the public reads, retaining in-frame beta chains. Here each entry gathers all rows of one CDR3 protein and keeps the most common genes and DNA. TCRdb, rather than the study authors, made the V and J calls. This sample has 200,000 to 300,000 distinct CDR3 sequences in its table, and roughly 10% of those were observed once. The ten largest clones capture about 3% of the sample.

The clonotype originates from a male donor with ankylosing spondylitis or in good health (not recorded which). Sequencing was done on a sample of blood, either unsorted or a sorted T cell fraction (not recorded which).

The CDR3 loop reads CASSRNVNTEAFF. The nucleotide sequence is given as TGTGCCAGCAGTCGGAACGTGAACACTGAAGCTTTCTTT. The sequence is built from TRBV12-3 or TRBV12-4 and TRBJ1-1; no D segment can be confidently identified. Trimming costs V 5 bases and J 0 bases, and their ends lie 7 bases apart. The CDR3 numbers 13 residues from cysteine through phenylalanine. The only DNA kept is the CDR3, 39 bases in frame from the first base.